This entry is about one TCR beta chain. These data are taken from a study of control samples from healthy donors and cancer patients. TCRdb's copy holds only in-frame clones and misses some; the assay was immunoSEQ multiplex PCR. The sample lists 65,000 to 95,000 clones, around 87% seen once, with around 20% in the top ten. CDR1 SGDLS and CDR2 YYNGEE come from the germline V gene. Trimming removed 0 bases at V and 0 bases at J, with 10 bases between. CDR3 length equals 15 residues. The chain carries TRBV9 and TRBJ2-7; no clear D gene. Sequenced sample: blood. The source of this sequence is a man aged 50-60 years in good health. CDR3 coding DNA: TGTGCCAGCAGCGTAGGGGGATACAGCTCCTACGAGCAGTACTTC. The encoded protein is CASSVGGYSSYEQYF.